This paragraph covers one T cell receptor beta chain sequence. Its antigen is still unknown. Nashville, Tennessee was home to all donors, who were Caucasian adults. Per germline, CDR1 MDHEN and CDR2 SYDVKM. V shed 11 bases, J shed 6 bases, and the junction held 22 bases outside the gene matches. The CDR3 sequence is 17 residues long. This record belongs to a study of shared clonotypes between healthy human individuals. Whole-study context: CD4 naive and memory got three plates each, CD8 naive two, CD8 memory one. Study-level findings and limits: Richness estimates generally favored naive over memory subsets.

Here immunoSEQ multiplex PCR was the method, and the copy in TCRdb shows in-frame clones only, minus some. The repertoire holds over 850,000 clones, around three quarters seen once, with 0.6% to 0.75% in the top ten. Input material: memory CD4+ T cells from PBMCs. The subset here: CD45RA-negative fraction. The sequence was obtained from a man between 18 and 35 years old in good health. Some clones in this sample may be carry-over from other donors' samples. The chain joins TRBV28 to TRBJ2-7, with TRBD2 matching over 10 bases. Here the CDR3 DNA reads TGTGCCGCACAGCCACCGGAGCTAGCGGGAGACGAAGGCGAGCAGTACTTC. As protein: CAAQPPELAGDEGEQYF.